This is a list of T cell receptor beta chains from one sample in a study of T cell responses to AZD1222 COVID-19 vaccine. Sequenced by immunoSEQ multiplex PCR; TCRdb stores in-frame clones only, minus some. This table has over 150,000 clones, about 90% appearing once. The sequencing used peripheral blood, collected on day 0 of MenACWY control vaccination. These receptors originate from an adult in good health. The CDR3 runs from the conserved cysteine through the conserved F or W. The D gene is left open where the match is weak. Clone size is given for some rows only: seen once, a few or many times, or a class if the clone is expanded.

-	once	TRBJ2-3	TRBV29-1	TGCAGGTTCCCAGGCGGCCTTCTGGGAGATACGCAGTATTTT	CRFPGGLLGDTQYF
TRBD1	-	TRBJ2-3	TRBV29-1	TGCAGCGTTGGGGGGGGACAGGGGTGGACAGATACGCAGTATTTT	CSVGGGQGWTDTQYF
TRBD1	-	TRBJ2-7	TRBV30	TGTGCCTGTCACCAAGGGGGCGCGGAGCAGTACTTC	CACHQGGAEQYF
TRBD1	-	TRBJ1-2	TRBV5-6	TGTGCCAGCAGCTTGGCGCCAGGGGGAGGGGGTGTGCGCTACACCTTC	CASSLAPGGGGVRYTF
-	-	TRBJ1-1	TRBV11-1	TGTGCCAGCTCAGGGATCATGAACACTGAAGCTTTCTTT	CASSGIMNTEAFF
TRBD1	-	TRBJ2-7	TRBV6-6	TGTGCCAGCAGTTTCCCGGGACAGCTTTACGAGCAGTACTTC	CASSFPGQLYEQYF
TRBD1	-	TRBJ1-2	TRBV18	TGTGCCAGCTCACCACGACAGGGCTATGGCTACACCTTC	CASSPRQGYGYTF
-	-	TRBJ2-1	TRBV29-1	TGCAGCGCCAGACTTGGCAACTACAATGAGCAGTTCTTC	CSARLGNYNEQFF
-	-	TRBJ1-1	TRBV28	TGTGCCAGCAGCCTTGGCCGCGGCACTGAAGCTTTCTTT	CASSLGRGTEAFF
TRBD1	-	TRBJ1-4	TRBV15	TGTGCCACCAGCAGGGGACAGGGAGGGAATGAAAAACTGTTTTTT	CATSRGQGGNEKLFF
-	once	TRBJ2-1	TRBV12-5	TGTGCTAGTGGTTCACGCCATCAGGGTCACAATGAGCAGTTCTTC	CASGSRHQGHNEQFF
-	-	TRBJ1-5	TRBV18	TGTGCCAGCTCATCACAGGGTTCTAGTCAGCCCCAGCATTTT	CASSSQGSSQPQHF
TRBD1	-	TRBJ1-1	TRBV18	TGTGCCAGCTCACCACCCGGGACAGTCTGGAGCACTGAAGCTTTCTTT	CASSPPGTVWSTEAFF
TRBD1	-	TRBJ2-1	TRBV18	TGTGCCAGCTCACCCTCCGGGACAGGGGGCTGGAATGAGCAGTTCTTC	CASSPSGTGGWNEQFF
TRBD2	-	TRBJ2-1	TRBV28	TGTGCCAGCAGTTTCCCGGGACTGGGGCAGCGGGACTTTGAGAATGAGCAGTTCTTC	CASSFPGLGQRDFENEQFF